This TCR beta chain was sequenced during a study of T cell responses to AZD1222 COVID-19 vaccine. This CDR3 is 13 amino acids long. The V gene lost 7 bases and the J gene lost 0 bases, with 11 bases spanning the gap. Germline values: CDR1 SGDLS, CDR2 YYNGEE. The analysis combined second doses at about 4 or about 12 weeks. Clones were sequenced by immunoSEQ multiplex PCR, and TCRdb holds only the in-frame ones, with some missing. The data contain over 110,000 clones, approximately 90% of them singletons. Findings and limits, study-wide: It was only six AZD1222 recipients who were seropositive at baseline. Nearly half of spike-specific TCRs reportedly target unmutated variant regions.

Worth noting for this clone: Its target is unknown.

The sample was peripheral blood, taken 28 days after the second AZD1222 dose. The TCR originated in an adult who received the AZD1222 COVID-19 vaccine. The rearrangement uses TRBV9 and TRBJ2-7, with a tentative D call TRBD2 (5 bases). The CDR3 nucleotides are TGTGCCAGCCTCAGCGGCATCTCCTACGAGCAGTACTTC. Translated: CASLSGISYEQYF.